This T cell receptor (beta chain) was documented in a study of OX40 agonist ivuxolimab in advanced cancers. Germline V gene sequence: CDR1 MDHEN, CDR2 SYDVKM. The CDR3 runs to 14 residues. The V and J ends lost 3 bases and 7 bases, in that order; junction bases with no gene match: 9. Produced via immunoSEQ multiplex PCR; TCRdb's table is partial and in-frame only. Found here are 80,000 to 100,000 clones, approximately 90% of them singletons; the top ten hold 0.79%. The input for sequencing was CD4+ or CD8+ T cells sorted from blood, taken in a trial of the OX40 agonist ivuxolimab. The chain couples TRBV28 to TRBJ2-7; the match to TRBD2 covers 7 bases. The TCR originated in an adult with an advanced solid tumor such as melanoma, head and neck, liver or kidney cancer. The CDR3 DNA reads as TGTGCCAGCAGTTTGACCCGGGACTACCTAGAGCAGTACTTC. Translation gives CASSLTRDYLEQYF.